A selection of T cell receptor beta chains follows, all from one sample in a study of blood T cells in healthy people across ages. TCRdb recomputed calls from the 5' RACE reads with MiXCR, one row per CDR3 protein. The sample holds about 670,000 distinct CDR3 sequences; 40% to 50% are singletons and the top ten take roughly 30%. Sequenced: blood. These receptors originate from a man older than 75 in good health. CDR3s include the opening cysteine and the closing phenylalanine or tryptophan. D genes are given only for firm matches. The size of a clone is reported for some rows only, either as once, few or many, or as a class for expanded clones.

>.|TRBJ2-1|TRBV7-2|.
CASSLVVAFTYNEQFF
TGTGCCAGCAGCTTAGTGGTAGCTTTCACCTACAATGAGCAGTTCTTC
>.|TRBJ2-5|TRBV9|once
CASSAFQQQTQYF
TGTGCCAGCAGCGCATTTCAGCAACAGACCCAGTACTTC
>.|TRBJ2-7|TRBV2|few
CASSTERTSYEQYF
TGTGCCAGCAGTACGGAGCGGACTTCCTACGAGCAGTACTTC
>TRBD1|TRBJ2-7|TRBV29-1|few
CSATGGDSFYEQYF
TGCAGCGCCACAGGGGGCGATAGCTTTTACGAGCAGTACTTC
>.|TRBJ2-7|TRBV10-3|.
CAISESTSPYEQYF
TGTGCCATCAGTGAGTCGACCAGTCCCTACGAGCAGTACTTC
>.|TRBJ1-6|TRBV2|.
CASSGGQISRSPLHF
TGTGCCAGCAGCGGGGGCCAGATCAGTAGGTCACCCCTCCACTTT
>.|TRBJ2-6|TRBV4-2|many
CASSPRNLATGQVGANVLTF
TGTGCCAGCAGCCCACGAAACCTTGCGACAGGCCAGGTTGGGGCCAACGTCCTGACTTTC
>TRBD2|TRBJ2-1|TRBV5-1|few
CASSLVASGNGEQFF
TGCGCCAGCAGCTTGGTGGCTAGCGGGAACGGTGAGCAGTTCTTC
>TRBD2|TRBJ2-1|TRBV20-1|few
CSAPKTSGEQFF
TGCAGTGCTCCGAAGACTAGCGGGGAGCAGTTCTTC
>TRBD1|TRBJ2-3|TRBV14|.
CASSQVQTGGIRDTQYF
TGTGCCAGCAGCCAAGTCCAAACAGGGGGAATCCGAGATACGCAGTATTTT
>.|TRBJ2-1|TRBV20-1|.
CSASKRGASYNEQFF
TGCAGTGCTAGTAAAAGAGGGGCCTCCTACAATGAGCAGTTCTTC
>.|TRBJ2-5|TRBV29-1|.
CSVAGSQETQYF
TGCAGCGTAGCAGGGTCCCAAGAGACCCAGTACTTC
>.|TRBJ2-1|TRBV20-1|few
CSASRTEGSYNEQFF
TGCAGTGCTAGCCGGACGGAGGGATCCTACAATGAGCAGTTCTTC
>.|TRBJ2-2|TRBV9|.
CASSVEHNTGELFF
TGTGCCAGCAGCGTAGAACACAACACCGGGGAGCTGTTTTTT
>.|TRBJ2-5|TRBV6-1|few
CASSETFVEKQYF
TGTGCCAGCAGTGAAACGTTCGTGGAGAAGCAGTACTTC
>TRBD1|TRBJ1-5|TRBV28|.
CASSRDRGEPQHF
TGTGCCAGCAGCAGGGACAGGGGAGAGCCCCAGCATTTT
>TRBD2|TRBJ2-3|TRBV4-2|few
CASSRRGDGLGGTDTQYF
TGTGCCAGCAGCCGAAGAGGCGACGGACTAGGTGGGACAGATACGCAGTATTTT
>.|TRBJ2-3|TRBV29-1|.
CSVLSRTFSSTDTQYF
TGCAGCGTCCTCAGTAGGACTTTTTCTAGCACAGATACGCAGTATTTT
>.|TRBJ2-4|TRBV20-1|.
CSARTEVSYKQYF
TGCAGTGCTAGAACTGAAGTCTCCTACAAGCAGTACTTC
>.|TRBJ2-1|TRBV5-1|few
CASSLDGMFDEQFF
TGCGCCAGCAGCTTGGATGGGATGTTCGATGAGCAGTTCTTC
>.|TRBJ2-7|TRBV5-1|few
CASSPGNYEQYF
TGCGCCAGCAGCCCGGGGAACTACGAGCAGTACTTC
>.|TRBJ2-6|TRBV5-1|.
CASSSIFGAGTGANVLTF
TGCGCCAGCAGCTCCATCTTCGGGGCAGGGACTGGGGCCAACGTCCTGACTTTC
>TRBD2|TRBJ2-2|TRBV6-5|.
CASSSRLAGGRSEELFF
TGTGCCAGCAGTTCCAGACTAGCGGGAGGTCGGTCCGAGGAGCTGTTTTTT